This TCR beta chain was captured in a study of blood T cell repertoires in COVID-19. Overall study: Acute and convalescent COVID-19 samples came from the United States, Italy and Spain. From T cells, B-cell-depleted T cells, or PBMCs came the material, which was cDNA or gDNA.

Original handling: From reference gene primer amplification, estimates of nucleated cell counts were derived. TCRdb's copy holds only in-frame clones and misses some; the assay was immunoSEQ multiplex PCR. Clone size and the V and J calls come from that table; the DNA yielded D and trimming. The data contain 300,000 to 450,000 clones, roughly 87% of them singletons. Seattle-derived patients entered the study during active infection and were followed longitudinally. The V end was cut by 3 bases, the J end by 4 bases, with 8 bases between. The V gene's germline CDR1 is SGHDN and CDR2 FVKESK. The CDR3 has 13 amino acids.

This sequence joins TRBV14 and TRBJ2-3; perhaps TRBD2 as D (5 bases). The sample taken for sequencing was peripheral blood. The TCR was taken from a woman in her fifties or sixties with COVID-19, enrolled during active disease. This CDR3 is CASSHLRADTQYF. The DNA for the CDR3 is TGTGCCAGCAGCCACCTGCGGGCAGATACGCAGTATTTT. Drawing the rest from reference TRBV14 and TRBJ2-3, the complete variable domain is EAGVTQFPSHSVIEKGQTVTLRCDPISGHDNLYWYRRVMGKEIKFLLHFVKESKQDESGMPNNRFLAERTGGTYSTLKVQPAELEDSGVYFCASSHLRADTQYFGPGTRLTVL.